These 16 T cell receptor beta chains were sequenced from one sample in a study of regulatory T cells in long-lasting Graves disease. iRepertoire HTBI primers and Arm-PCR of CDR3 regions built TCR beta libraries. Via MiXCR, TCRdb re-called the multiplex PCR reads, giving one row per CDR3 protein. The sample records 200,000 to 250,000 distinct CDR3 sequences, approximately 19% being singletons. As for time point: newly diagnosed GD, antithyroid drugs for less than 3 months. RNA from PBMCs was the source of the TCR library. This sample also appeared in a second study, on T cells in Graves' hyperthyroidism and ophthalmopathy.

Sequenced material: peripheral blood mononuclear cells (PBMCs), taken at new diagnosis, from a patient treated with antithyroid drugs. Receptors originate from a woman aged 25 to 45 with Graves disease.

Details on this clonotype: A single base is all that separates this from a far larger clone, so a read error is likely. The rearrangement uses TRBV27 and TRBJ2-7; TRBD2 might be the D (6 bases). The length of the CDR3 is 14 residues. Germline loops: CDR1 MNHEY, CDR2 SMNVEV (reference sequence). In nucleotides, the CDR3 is TGTGCCGGCAGTGAAGGAGGGACGGGTCTCGAGCAGTACTTC. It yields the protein CAGSEGGTGLEQYF.

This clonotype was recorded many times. In DNA, the CDR3 is TGTGCCAGCAGCCAGACTAACACCGGGGAGCTGTTTTTT. It codes for CASSQTNTGELFF. V usage is TRBV3-1 and J usage is TRBJ2-2; no clear D. Germline-derived CDR1 and CDR2 are LGHDT and YNNKEL (reference sequence). The CDR3 covers 13 residues. V shed 3 bases and J shed 2 bases, with 4 bases lying between them.

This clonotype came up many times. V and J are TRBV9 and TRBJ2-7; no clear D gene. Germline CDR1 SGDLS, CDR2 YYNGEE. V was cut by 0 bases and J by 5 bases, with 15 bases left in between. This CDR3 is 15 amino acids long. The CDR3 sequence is CASSVADRVGDEQYF. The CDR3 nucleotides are TGTGCCAGCAGCGTAGCGGACCGGGTAGGTGACGAGCAGTACTTC.

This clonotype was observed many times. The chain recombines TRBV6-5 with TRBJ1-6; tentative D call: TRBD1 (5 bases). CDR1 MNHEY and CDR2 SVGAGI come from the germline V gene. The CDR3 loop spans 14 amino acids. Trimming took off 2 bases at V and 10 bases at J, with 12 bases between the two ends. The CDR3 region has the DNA TGTGCCAGCAGTTACGGGGACTCAGGGTCACCCCTCCACTTT. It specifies CASSYGDSGSPLHF.

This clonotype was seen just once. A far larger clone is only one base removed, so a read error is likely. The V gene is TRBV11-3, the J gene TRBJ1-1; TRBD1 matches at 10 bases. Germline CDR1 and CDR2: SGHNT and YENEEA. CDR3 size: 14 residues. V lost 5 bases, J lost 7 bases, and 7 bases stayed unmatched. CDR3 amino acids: CASSPTGGFGEAFF. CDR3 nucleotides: TGTGCCAGCAGCCCGACAGGGGGCTTCGGTGAAGCTTTCTTT.

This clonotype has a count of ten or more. The CDR3 nucleotides read TGTGCCAGCAGCTACTCCGGGACGCCGTCCTACGAGCAGTACTTC. This codes for CASSYSGTPSYEQYF. V gene TRBV7-9 combines with J gene TRBJ2-7; D assignment may be TRBD1 or TRBD2 (5 bases each). Germline V CDR1 and CDR2: SEHNR, FQNEAQ (reference sequence). CDR3 length equals 15 residues. V was trimmed by 4 bases and J by 1 base, leaving 14 bases between them.

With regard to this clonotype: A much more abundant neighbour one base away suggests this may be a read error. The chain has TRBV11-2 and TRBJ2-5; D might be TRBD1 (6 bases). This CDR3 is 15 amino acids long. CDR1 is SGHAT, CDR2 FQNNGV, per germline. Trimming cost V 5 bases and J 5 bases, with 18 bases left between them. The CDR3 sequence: CASSIRGGNSETQYF. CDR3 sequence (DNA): TGTGCCAGCAGCATACGAGGGGGTAATTCTGAGACCCAGTACTTC.

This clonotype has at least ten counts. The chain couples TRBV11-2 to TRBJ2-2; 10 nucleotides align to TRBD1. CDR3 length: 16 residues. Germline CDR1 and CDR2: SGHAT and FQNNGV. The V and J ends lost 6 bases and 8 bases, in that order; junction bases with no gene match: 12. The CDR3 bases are TGTGCCAGCAGGCATCGGGACAGGGGCTCAGGGGGGGAGCTGTTTTTT. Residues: CASRHRDRGSGGELFF.

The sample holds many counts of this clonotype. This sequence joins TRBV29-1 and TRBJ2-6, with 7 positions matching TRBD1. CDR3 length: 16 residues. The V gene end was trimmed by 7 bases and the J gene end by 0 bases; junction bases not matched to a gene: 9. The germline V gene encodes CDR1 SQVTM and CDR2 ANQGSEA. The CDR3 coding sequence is TGCAGCGCCGCCGGGACAGCGGCCTCTGGGGCCAACGTCCTGACTTTC. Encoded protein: CSAAGTAASGANVLTF.

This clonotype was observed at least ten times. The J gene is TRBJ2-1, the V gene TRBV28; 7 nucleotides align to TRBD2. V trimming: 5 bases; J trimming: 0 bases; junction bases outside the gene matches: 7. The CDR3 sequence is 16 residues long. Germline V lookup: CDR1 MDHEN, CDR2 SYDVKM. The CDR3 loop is CASSPRRESSYNEQFF. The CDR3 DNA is TGTGCCAGCAGTCCGCGGCGGGAGAGCTCCTACAATGAGCAGTTCTTC. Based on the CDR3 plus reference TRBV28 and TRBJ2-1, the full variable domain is DVKVTQSSRYLVKRTGEKVFLECVQDMDHENMFWYRQDPGLGLRLIYFSYDVKMKEKGDIPEGYSVSREKKERFSLILESASTNQTSMYLCASSPRRESSYNEQFFGPGTRLTVL.

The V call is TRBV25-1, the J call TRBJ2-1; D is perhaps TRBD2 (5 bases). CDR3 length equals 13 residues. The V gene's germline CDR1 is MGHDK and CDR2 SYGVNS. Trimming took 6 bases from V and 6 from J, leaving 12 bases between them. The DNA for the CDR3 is TGTGCCAGCAGGCTAGCCGGCTTCAATGAGCAGTTCTTC. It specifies CASRLAGFNEQFF. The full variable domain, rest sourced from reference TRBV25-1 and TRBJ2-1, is EADIYQTPRYLVIGTGKKITLECSQTMGHDKMYWYQQDPGMELHLIHYSYGVNSTEKGDLSSESTVSRIRTEHFPLTLESARPSHTSQYLCASRLAGFNEQFFGPGTRLTVL.

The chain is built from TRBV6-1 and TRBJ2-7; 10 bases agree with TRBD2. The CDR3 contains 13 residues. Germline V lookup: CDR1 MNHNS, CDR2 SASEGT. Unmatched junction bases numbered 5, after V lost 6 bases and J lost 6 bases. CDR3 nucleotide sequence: TGTGCCAGCAGACTAGCGGGACTCGGCGAGCAGTACTTC. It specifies CASRLAGLGEQYF.

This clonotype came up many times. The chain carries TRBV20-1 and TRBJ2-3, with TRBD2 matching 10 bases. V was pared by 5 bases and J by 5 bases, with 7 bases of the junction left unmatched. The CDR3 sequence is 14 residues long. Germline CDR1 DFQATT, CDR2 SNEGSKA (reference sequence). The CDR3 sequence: CSAWASGRGDTQYF. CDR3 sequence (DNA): TGCAGTGCTTGGGCTAGCGGGAGAGGAGATACGCAGTATTTT.

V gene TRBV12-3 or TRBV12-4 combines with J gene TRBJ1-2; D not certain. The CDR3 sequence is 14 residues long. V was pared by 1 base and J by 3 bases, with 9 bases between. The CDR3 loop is CASSLGGGDYGYTF. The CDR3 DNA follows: TGTGCCAGCAGTTTAGGGGGTGGAGACTATGGCTACACCTTC.

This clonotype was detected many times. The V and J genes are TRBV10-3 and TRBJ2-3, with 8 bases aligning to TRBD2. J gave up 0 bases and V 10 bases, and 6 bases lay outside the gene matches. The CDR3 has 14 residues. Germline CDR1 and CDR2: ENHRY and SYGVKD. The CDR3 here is CASQLAVSTDTQYF. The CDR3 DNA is TGTGCCAGCCAACTAGCGGTTAGCACAGATACGCAGTATTTT.

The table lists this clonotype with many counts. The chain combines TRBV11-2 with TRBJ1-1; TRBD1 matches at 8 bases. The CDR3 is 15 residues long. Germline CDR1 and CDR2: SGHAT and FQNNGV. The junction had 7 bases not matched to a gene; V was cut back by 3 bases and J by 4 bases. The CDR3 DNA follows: TGTGCCAGCAGCTTGTCGCAGGGGGCTGCCACTGAAGCTTTCTTT. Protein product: CASSLSQGAATEAFF.